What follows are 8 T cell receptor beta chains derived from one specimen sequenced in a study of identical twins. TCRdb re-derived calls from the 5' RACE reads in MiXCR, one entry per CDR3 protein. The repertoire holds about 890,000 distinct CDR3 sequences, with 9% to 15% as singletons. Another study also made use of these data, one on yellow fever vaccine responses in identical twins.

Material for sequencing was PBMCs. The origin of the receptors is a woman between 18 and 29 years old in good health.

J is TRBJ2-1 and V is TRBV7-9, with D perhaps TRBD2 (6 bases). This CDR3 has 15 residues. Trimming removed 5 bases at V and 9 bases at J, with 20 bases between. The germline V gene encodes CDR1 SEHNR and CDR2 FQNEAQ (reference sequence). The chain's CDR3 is CASSGDGGGRREQFF. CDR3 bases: TGTGCCAGCAGCGGAGACGGAGGTGGGAGGCGTGAGCAGTTCTTC.

CDR3 sequence: CSVASGIQETQYF. The CDR3 DNA is TGCAGCGTTGCATCCGGCATCCAAGAGACCCAGTACTTC. The chain has TRBV29-1 and TRBJ2-5, with D unresolved. V was cut by 4 bases and J by 1 base, with 10 bases left in between. From germline, CDR1 is SQVTM and CDR2 ANQGSEA. The CDR3 totals 13 residues.

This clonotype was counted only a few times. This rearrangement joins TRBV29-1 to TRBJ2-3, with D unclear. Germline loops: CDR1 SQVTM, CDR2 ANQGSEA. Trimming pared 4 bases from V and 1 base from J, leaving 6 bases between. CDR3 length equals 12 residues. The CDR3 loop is CSVGQGTDTQYF. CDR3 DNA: TGCAGCGTTGGGCAGGGCACAGATACGCAGTATTTT.

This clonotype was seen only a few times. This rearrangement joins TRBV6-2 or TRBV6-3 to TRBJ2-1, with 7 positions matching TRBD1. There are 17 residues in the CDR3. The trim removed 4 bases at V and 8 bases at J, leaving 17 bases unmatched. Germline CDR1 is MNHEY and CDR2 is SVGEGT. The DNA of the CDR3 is TGTGCCAGCAGTTCCGCCCGGGGTAGGGGGCTTGTCGATGAGCAGTTCTTC. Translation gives CASSSARGRGLVDEQFF.

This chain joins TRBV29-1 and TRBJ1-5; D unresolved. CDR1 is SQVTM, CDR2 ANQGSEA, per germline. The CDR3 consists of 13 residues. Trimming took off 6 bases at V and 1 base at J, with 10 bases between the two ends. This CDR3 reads CSVTGGSNQPQHF. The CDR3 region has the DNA TGCAGCGTGACCGGAGGGAGCAATCAGCCCCAGCATTTT.

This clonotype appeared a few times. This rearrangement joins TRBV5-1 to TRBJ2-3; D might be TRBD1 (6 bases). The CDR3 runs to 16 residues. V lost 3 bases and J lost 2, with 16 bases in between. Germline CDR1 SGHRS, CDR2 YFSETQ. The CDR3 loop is CASSSLTGANTDTQYF. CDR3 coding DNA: TGCGCCAGCAGCTCCCTGACAGGCGCAAACACAGATACGCAGTATTTT.

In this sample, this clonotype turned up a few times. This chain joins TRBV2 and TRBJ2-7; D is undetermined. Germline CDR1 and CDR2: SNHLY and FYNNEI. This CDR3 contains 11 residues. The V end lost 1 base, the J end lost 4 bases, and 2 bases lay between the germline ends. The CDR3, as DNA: TGTGCCAGCAGTGAAGAATACGAGCAGTACGTC. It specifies CASSEEYEQYV.

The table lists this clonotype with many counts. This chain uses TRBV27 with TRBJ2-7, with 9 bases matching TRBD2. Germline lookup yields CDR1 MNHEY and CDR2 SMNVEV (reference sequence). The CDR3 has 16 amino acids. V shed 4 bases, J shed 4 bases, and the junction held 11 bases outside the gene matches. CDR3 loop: CASSSRRAGGPYEQYF. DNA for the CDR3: TGTGCCAGCAGTTCCCGTAGGGCGGGAGGGCCTTACGAGCAGTACTTC.